The rows below give T cell receptor beta chains drawn from one sample of a study of OX40 agonist ivuxolimab in advanced cancers. The method was immunoSEQ multiplex PCR; TCRdb's version includes in-frame clones alone and lacks a portion of them. The data contain around 26,000 clones, approximately 79% of them seen just once; the ten biggest clones take up 25%. The sequencing used CD4+ or CD8+ T cells sorted from blood, collected in a trial of the OX40 agonist ivuxolimab. Receptors originate from an adult with an advanced solid tumor such as melanoma, head and neck, liver or kidney cancer. Both conserved end residues are part of each CDR3. Fields, in order: CDR3 length, J gene, D gene, V gene, clone size, CDR3 DNA, CDR3 protein. D genes are given only for firm matches. Clone sizes are given selectively: once, few, many, or a class where the clone is expanded.

>16|TRBJ2-4|TRBD2|TRBV28|-
TGTGCCAGCACCTCCTTCGCGGGAGGGTCGGGGGACATTCAGTACTTC
CASTSFAGGSGDIQYF
>14|TRBJ1-2|TRBD1|TRBV25-1|-
TGTGCCAGCAGTGCTACAGGGGGCGCAGGCGGCTACACCTTC
CASSATGGAGGYTF
>13|TRBJ2-7|-|TRBV19|-
TGTGCCAGTAGTATAGGGGCGTCCTACGAGCAGTACTTC
CASSIGASYEQYF
>15|TRBJ2-7|TRBD1|TRBV6-1|-
TGTGCCAGCAGTCCCCCGACAGGGGGTAACGACGAGCAGTACTTC
CASSPPTGGNDEQYF
>12|TRBJ1-1|-|TRBV6-5|-
TGTGCCAGCTCTCTTGGGGTGGGTGAAGCTTTCTTT
CASSLGVGEAFF
>15|TRBJ1-1|TRBD1|TRBV29-1|-
TGCAGCGTCGGCTTGGGACAGGGGGGCGTCACTGAAGCTTTCTTT
CSVGLGQGGVTEAFF
>16|TRBJ2-7|-|TRBV6-5|once
TGTGCCAGCAGTTACGACGGAACAGGGACTGCCTACGAGCAGTACTTC
CASSYDGTGTAYEQYF
>15|TRBJ2-1|TRBD2|TRBV7-8|-
TGTGCCAGCAGCCCTAGCGGGAGTACGGGCAATGAGCAGTTCTTC
CASSPSGSTGNEQFF
>14|TRBJ2-7|-|TRBV11-2|once
TGTGCCAGCAGCGACTCCTGGGGGGACTACGAGCAGTACTTC
CASSDSWGDYEQYF
>15|TRBJ2-3|-|TRBV27|-
TGTGCCAGCAGTTTACGTCAGGCTAGCACAGATACGCAGTATTTT
CASSLRQASTDTQYF
>15|TRBJ2-7|TRBD2|TRBV27|-
TGTGCCAGCAGTTTTACAAGCGGGAGATGGTACGAGCAGTACTTC
CASSFTSGRWYEQYF
>15|TRBJ2-7|-|TRBV6-5|-
TGTGCCAGTCGTTATCTAGGGGGGAGGGCCTACGAGCAGTACTTC
CASRYLGGRAYEQYF
>15|TRBJ2-1|TRBD2|TRBV6-5|once
TGTGCCAGCAGTCTAGCGGGGGTGGGGTACAATGAGCAGTTCTTC
CASSLAGVGYNEQFF
>13|TRBJ2-1|-|TRBV9|-
TGTGCCAGCAGCGTAGAAGGGAACAATGAGCAGTTCTTC
CASSVEGNNEQFF
>16|TRBJ2-5|-|TRBV7-6|-
TGTGCCAGCAGCTCGTACCTAAAGGACAGCCAAGAGACCCAGTACTTC
CASSSYLKDSQETQYF
>16|TRBJ1-1|TRBD1|TRBV6-5|-
TGTGCCAGCAGTTACTCGGTACAGGGGATGAACACTGAAGCTTTCTTT
CASSYSVQGMNTEAFF
>14|TRBJ1-1|-|TRBV7-8|-
TGTGCCAGCAGCTTAGGGGAGACGCACACTGAAGCTTTCTTT
CASSLGETHTEAFF
>15|TRBJ1-5|TRBD1|TRBV6-5|-
TGTGCCAGAATTTTAATAATACAGGGGATTCAGCCCCAGCATTTT
CARILIIQGIQPQHF